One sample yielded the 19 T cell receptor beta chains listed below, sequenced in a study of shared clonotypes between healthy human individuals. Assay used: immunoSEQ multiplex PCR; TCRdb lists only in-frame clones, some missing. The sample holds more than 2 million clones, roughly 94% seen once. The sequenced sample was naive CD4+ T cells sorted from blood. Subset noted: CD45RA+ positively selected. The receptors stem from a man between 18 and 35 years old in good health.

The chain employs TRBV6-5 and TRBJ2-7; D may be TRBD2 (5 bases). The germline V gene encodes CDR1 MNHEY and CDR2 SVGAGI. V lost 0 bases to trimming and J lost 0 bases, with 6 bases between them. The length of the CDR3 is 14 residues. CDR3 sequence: CASSYSEVSYEQYF. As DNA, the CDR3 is TGTGCCAGCAGTTACTCGGAGGTCTCCTACGAGCAGTACTTC.

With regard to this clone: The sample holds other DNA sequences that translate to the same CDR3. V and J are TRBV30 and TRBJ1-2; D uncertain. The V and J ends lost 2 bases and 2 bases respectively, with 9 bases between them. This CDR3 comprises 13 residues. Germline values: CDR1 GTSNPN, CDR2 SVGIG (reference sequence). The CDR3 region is CAWSLTGNYGYTF. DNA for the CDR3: TGTGCCTGGAGTTTAACTGGGAACTATGGCTACACCTTC.

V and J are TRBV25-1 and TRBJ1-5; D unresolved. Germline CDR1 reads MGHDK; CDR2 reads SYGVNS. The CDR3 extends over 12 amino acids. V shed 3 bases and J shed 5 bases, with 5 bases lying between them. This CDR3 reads CASSEGYQPQHF. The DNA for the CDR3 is TGTGCCAGCAGTGAGGGGTATCAGCCCCAGCATTTT. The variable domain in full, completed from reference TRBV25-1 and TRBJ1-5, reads EADIYQTPRYLVIGTGKKITLECSQTMGHDKMYWYQQDPGMELHLIHYSYGVNSTEKGDLSSESTVSRIRTEHFPLTLESARPSHTSQYLCASSEGYQPQHFGDGTRLSIL.

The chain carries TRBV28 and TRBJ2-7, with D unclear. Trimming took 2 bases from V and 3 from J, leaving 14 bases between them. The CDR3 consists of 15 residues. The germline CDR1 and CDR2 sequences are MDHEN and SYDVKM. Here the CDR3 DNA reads TGTGCCAGCAGTTTACGGGTCTTTCCCTTCTACGAGCAGTACTTC. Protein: CASSLRVFPFYEQYF.

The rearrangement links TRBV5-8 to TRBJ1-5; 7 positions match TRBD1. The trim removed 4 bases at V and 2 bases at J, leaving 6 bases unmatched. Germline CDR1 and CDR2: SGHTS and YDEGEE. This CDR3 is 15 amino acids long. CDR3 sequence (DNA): TGTGCCAGCAGCGACAGGGCGTCGCGCAATCAGCCCCAGCATTTT. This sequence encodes CASSDRASRNQPQHF.

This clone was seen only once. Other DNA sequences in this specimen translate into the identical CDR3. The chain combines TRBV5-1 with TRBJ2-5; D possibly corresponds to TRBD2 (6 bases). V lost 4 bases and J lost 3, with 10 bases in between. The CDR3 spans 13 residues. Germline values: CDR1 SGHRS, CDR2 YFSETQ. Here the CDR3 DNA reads TGCGCCAGCAGCCGTGGGAGGAAAGAGACCCAGTACTTC. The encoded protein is CASSRGRKETQYF. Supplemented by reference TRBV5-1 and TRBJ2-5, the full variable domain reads KAGVTQTPRYLIKTRGQQVTLSCSPISGHRSVSWYQQTPGQGLQFLFEYFSETQRNKGNFPGRFSGRQFSNSRSEMNVSTLELGDSALYLCASSRGRKETQYFGPGTRLLVL.

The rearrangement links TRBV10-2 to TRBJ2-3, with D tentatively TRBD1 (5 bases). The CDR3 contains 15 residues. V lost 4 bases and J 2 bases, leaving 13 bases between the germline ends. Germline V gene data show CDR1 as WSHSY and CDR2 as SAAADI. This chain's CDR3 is CASSVQGTLTDTQYF. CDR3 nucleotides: TGCGCCAGCAGTGTGCAGGGAACTCTCACAGATACGCAGTATTTT.

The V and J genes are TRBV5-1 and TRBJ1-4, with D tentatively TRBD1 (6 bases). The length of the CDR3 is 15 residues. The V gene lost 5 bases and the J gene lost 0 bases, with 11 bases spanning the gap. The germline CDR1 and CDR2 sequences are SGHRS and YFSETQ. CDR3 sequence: CASRGGTSTNEKLFF. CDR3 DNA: TGCGCCAGCAGAGGGGGGACTTCAACTAATGAAAAACTGTTTTTT. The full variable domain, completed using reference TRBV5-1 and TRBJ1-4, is KAGVTQTPRYLIKTRGQQVTLSCSPISGHRSVSWYQQTPGQGLQFLFEYFSETQRNKGNFPGRFSGRQFSNSRSEMNVSTLELGDSALYLCASRGGTSTNEKLFFGSGTQLSVL.

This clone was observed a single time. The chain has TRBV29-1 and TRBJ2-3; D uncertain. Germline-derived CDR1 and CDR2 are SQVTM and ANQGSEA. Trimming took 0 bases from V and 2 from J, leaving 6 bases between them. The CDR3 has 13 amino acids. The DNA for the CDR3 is TGCAGCGTTGAAGACAGCAACACAGATACGCAGTATTTT. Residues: CSVEDSNTDTQYF.

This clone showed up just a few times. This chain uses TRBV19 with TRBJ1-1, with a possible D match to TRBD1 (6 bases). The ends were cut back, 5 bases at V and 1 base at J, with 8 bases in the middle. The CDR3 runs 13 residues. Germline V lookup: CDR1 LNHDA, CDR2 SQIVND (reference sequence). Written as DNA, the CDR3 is TGTGCCAGTAGTGTGACAGGGAACACTGAAGCTTTCTTT. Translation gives CASSVTGNTEAFF.

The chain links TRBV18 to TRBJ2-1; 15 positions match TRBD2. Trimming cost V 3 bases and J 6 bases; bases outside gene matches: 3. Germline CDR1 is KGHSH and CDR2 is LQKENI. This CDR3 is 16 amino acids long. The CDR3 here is CASSPGLAGGSNEQFF. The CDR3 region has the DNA TGTGCCAGCTCACCGGGACTAGCGGGAGGAAGCAATGAGCAGTTCTTC.

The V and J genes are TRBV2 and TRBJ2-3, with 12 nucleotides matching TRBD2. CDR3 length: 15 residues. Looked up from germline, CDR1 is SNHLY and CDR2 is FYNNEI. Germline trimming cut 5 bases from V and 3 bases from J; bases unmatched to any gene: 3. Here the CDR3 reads CASSKTSGSTDTQYF. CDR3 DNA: TGTGCCAGCAGTAAGACTAGCGGGAGTACAGATACGCAGTATTTT. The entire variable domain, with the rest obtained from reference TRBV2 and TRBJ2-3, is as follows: EPEVTQTPSHQVTQMGQEVILRCVPISNHLYFYWYRQILGQKVEFLVSFYNNEISEKSEIFDDQFSVERPDGSNFTLKIRSTKLEDSAMYFCASSKTSGSTDTQYFGPGTRLTVL.

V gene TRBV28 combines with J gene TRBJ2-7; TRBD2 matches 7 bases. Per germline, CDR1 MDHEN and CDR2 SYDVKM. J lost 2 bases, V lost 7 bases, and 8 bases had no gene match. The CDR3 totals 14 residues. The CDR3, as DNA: TGTGCCAGCACCCTGGGAGGGTTCCCCTACGAGCAGTACTTC. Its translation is CASTLGGFPYEQYF.

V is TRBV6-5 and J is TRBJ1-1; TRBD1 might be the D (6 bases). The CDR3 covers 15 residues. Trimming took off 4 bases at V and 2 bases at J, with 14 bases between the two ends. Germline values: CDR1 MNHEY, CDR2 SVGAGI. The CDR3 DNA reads TGTGCCAGCAGTTCGACAGGTTACTCAAACACTGAAGCTTTCTTT. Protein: CASSSTGYSNTEAFF.

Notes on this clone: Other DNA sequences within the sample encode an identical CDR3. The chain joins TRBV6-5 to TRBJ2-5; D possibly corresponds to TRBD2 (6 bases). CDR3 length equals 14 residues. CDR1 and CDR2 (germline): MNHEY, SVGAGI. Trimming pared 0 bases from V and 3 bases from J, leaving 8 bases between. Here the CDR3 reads CASSYSTGEETQYF. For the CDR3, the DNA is TGTGCCAGCAGTTACTCGACGGGAGAAGAGACCCAGTACTTC.

The CDR3 coding sequence is TGCGCCAGCAGCTTTGGGACAGGGAATGGTGAGCAGTTCTTC. This gives the protein CASSFGTGNGEQFF. The chain links TRBV5-1 to TRBJ2-1, with 9 bases lining up with TRBD1. The CDR3 runs to 14 residues. Trimming took 2 bases from V and 9 from J; bases not matched to a gene: 6. The germline V gene encodes CDR1 SGHRS and CDR2 YFSETQ.

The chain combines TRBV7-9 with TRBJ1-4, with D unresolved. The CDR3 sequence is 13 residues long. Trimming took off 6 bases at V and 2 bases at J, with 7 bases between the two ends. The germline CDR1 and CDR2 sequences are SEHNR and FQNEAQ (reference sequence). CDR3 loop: CASRGRTNEKLFF. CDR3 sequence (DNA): TGTGCCAGCAGGGGCCGGACTAATGAAAAACTGTTTTTT.

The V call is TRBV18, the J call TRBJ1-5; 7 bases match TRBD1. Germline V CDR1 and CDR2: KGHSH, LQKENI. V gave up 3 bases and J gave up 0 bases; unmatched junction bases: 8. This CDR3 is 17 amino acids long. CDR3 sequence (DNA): TGTGCCAGCTCACCCTCGGGACAGTTCAATAGCAATCAGCCCCAGCATTTT. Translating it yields CASSPSGQFNSNQPQHF.

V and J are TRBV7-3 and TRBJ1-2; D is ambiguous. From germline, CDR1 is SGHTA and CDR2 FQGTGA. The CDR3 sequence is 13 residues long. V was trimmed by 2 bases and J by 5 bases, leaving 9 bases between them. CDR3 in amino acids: CASSLGGGYGYTF. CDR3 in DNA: TGTGCCAGCAGCTTAGGAGGCGGATATGGCTACACCTTC.